Given below is one TCR beta chain in context. As yet, its antigen is unknown. This sample stems from a study of blood T cells in healthy people across ages. General study points: Greater diversity and more naive CD4+ cells were seen in long-lived donors than in aged donors.

The use of a sample-barcoded 5' primer and a J-beta primer mix characterized a second PCR of about 7 to 12 cycles. All cDNA molecules were each tagged by a template-switch adaptor with 12 random nucleotides. TCRdb reprocessed the 5' RACE reads via MiXCR and lists one record per CDR3 protein. Of some 860,000 distinct CDR3 sequences in the sample, approximately 60% are singletons; the top ten hold 20% to 30%. The receptor was isolated from a man aged 40-55 years in good health. The sample consisted of blood.

The CDR3 DNA follows: TGTGCCAGCAGCTCACAGGGGGTAGCTGAAGCTTTCTTT. Translating it yields CASSSQGVAEAFF. The chain couples TRBV9 to TRBJ1-1; TRBD1 agrees at 8 bases. After removal of 4 bases from V and 6 bases from J, the junction contained 5 bases not matched to a gene. This CDR3 region has 13 residues. Germline CDR1 SGDLS, CDR2 YYNGEE.